Described below is a single TCR beta chain sequence and its context. Its antigen is still unknown. This sample was included in a study of CD8 T cells in ankylosing spondylitis. Study findings and constraints: Disease-linked clones reportedly concentrated significantly in matched ankylosing spondylitis synovial fluid.

This CDR3 has 14 amino acids. The V end was cut by 6 bases, the J end by 2 bases, with 12 bases between. The germline gives CDR1 SGHRS, CDR2 YFSETQ. From the 5' RACE reads, TCRdb called clonotypes with MiXCR, one entry per CDR3 protein. The profile shows around 300,000 distinct CDR3 sequences, approximately 10% of them singletons. Sequenced sample: blood, either unsorted or a sorted T cell fraction (not recorded which). This chain connects TRBV5-1 to TRBJ1-5; the D gene is possibly TRBD1 (5 bases). The source of this sequence is a female donor with ankylosing spondylitis or in good health (not recorded which). The CDR3: CASKGVGGNQPQHF. CDR3 sequence (DNA): TGCGCCAGCAAAGGGGTTGGGGGCAATCAGCCCCAGCATTTT.